These 7 T cell receptor beta chains came from one sample sequenced in a study of cytomegalovirus exposure and HLA in healthy donors. Primers included in the PCR were 60 Vbeta and 13 Jbeta primers. Using immunoSEQ multiplex PCR, the repertoire was profiled, and TCRdb retains in-frame clones only, with some absent. The data hold approximately 280,000 clones, with 86% observed a single time. The sample comprised PBMCs. The receptors come from a man aged 35-49 years in good health and CMV-seropositive.

This clone was seen just once. The CDR3 DNA is TGTGCCAGCAGCTCCTATAGCGGGAGCGGCACAGATACGCAGTATTTT. Its protein product is CASSSYSGSGTDTQYF. This chain joins TRBV7-2 and TRBJ2-3; 9 nucleotides agree with TRBD2. Germline-derived CDR1 and CDR2 are SGHTA and FQGNSA. The trim removed 4 bases at V and 1 base at J, leaving 6 bases unmatched. The CDR3 runs to 16 residues. The variable domain in full, completed from reference TRBV7-2 and TRBJ2-3, reads GAGVSQSPSNKVTEKGKDVELRCDPISGHTALYWYRQSLGQGLEFLIYFQGNSAPDKSGLPSDRFSAERTGGSVSTLTIQRTQQEDSAVYLCASSSYSGSGTDTQYFGPGTRLTVL.

A few counts support this clone. This sequence joins TRBV7-6 and TRBJ1-1; D is perhaps TRBD1 (5 bases). This CDR3 comprises 13 residues. Trimming shortened V by 1 base and J by 5 bases, and 8 bases separated the two germline ends. In germline, CDR1 is SGHVS, CDR2 FNYEAQ. The CDR3 bases are TGTGCCAGCAGCTTAGTTTCAGGGACTGAAGCTTTCTTT. It specifies CASSLVSGTEAFF.

The chain uses TRBV27 and TRBJ2-7; tentatively, D is TRBD2 (5 bases). The CDR3 spans 13 residues. V shed 0 bases and J shed 4 bases, with 7 bases lying between them. Germline V gene data show CDR1 as MNHEY and CDR2 as SMNVEV (reference sequence). DNA of the CDR3: TGTGCCAGCAGTTTATCCCGGGAATACGAGCAGTACTTC. This gives the protein CASSLSREYEQYF.

J is TRBJ2-7 and V is TRBV4-1; 12 bases line up with TRBD2. The CDR3 loop spans 17 amino acids. The germline CDR1 and CDR2 sequences are MGHRA and YSYEKL. The junction had 7 bases not matched to a gene; V was cut back by 0 bases and J by 4 bases. The CDR3 bases are TGCGCCAGCAGCCAAGAGACTAGCGGGAGTGCAAGATACGAGCAGTACTTC. It encodes CASSQETSGSARYEQYF.

This chain connects TRBV28 to TRBJ1-3; 11 bases line up with TRBD1. Looked up from germline, CDR1 is MDHEN and CDR2 is SYDVKM. The CDR3 is 16 amino acids. V lost 6 bases to trimming and J lost 8 bases; unmatched junction nucleotides: 12. The CDR3 DNA reads TGTGCCAGCAGCTCACCCGGGACAGGGGGTTGGGACACCATATATTTT. This translates into CASSSPGTGGWDTIYF.

The gene calls are TRBV5-5 and TRBJ2-7; 12 bases line up with TRBD1. V lost 6 bases, J lost 4 bases, and 5 bases stayed unmatched. The CDR3 extends over 14 amino acids. In germline, CDR1 is SGHKS, CDR2 YYEKEE (reference sequence). CDR3 in DNA: TGTGCCAGCACCGGGACAGGGGGCCTATACGAGCAGTACTTC. Protein: CASTGTGGLYEQYF.

The V gene is TRBV5-8, the J gene TRBJ2-2; D may be TRBD2 (7 bases). The CDR3 has 13 amino acids. In germline, CDR1 is SGHTS, CDR2 YDEGEE. V was pared by 10 bases and J by 1 base, with 11 bases between. CDR3: CAARGLNTGELFF. The CDR3 bases are TGTGCCGCGCGGGGGCTGAACACCGGGGAGCTGTTTTTT.